Below are 23 T cell receptor beta chains sequenced from a single sample in a study of T cells after yellow fever vaccination. TCRdb itself ran the 5' RACE reads through MiXCR, one entry per CDR3 protein. The sample holds under 550,000 distinct CDR3 sequences, less than 25% seen once. Sequenced here: PBMCs, sampled 20 to 25 days after the first yellow fever vaccination. These receptors were taken from a man between 18 and 29 years old who received the YFV17D yellow fever vaccine.

The rearrangement joins TRBV7-2 to TRBJ1-2, with 8 nucleotides matching TRBD1. The ends lost 6 bases at V and 3 bases at J; junction bases unmatched: 9. Germline lookup yields CDR1 SGHTA and CDR2 FQGNSA. The CDR3 is made up of 15 amino acids. CDR3 amino acids: CASSPRAGGYYGYTF. The CDR3 nucleotides read TGTGCCAGCAGTCCGCGCGCAGGGGGCTACTATGGCTACACCTTC. The full variable domain, rest sourced from reference TRBV7-2 and TRBJ1-2, is GAGVSQSPSNKVTEKGKDVELRCDPISGHTALYWYRQSLGQGLEFLIYFQGNSAPDKSGLPSDRFSAERTGGSVSTLTIQRTQQEDSAVYLCASSPRAGGYYGYTFGSGTRLTVV.

The chain couples TRBV12-3 or TRBV12-4 to TRBJ2-6, with TRBD1 matching over 9 bases. The CDR3 length is 20 residues. The J segment lost 0 bases and the V segment lost 6 bases, leaving 15 bases of the junction unmatched. CDR3 nucleotides: TGTGCCAGCAGGCAGACGGACAGGGGACTATTTCGCTCTGGGGCCAACGTCCTGACTTTC. Encoded protein: CASRQTDRGLFRSGANVLTF.

V gene TRBV7-9 combines with J gene TRBJ2-2; D assignment may be TRBD1 or TRBD2 (5 bases each). Germline lookup yields CDR1 SEHNR and CDR2 FQNEAQ (reference sequence). The CDR3 consists of 14 residues. The V end was cut by 4 bases, the J end by 8 bases, with 14 bases between. CDR3 bases: TGTGCCAGCAGCTACCCGGGGCGCGGAGGGGAGCTGTTTTTT. It specifies CASSYPGRGGELFF.

The sample holds a few counts of this clonotype. V and J are TRBV12-3 or TRBV12-4 and TRBJ2-1; 9 positions match TRBD2. V lost 2 bases to trimming and J lost 0 bases; unmatched junction nucleotides: 11. The CDR3 has 19 amino acids. For the CDR3, the DNA is TGTGCCAGCAGTTTATGGCTAGCGGGACAGTTAAACTCCTACAATGAGCAGTTCTTC. Translation: CASSLWLAGQLNSYNEQFF.

This chain connects TRBV7-2 to TRBJ2-1; 8 bases agree with TRBD2. CDR1 is SGHTA, CDR2 FQGNSA, per germline. The J segment lost 3 bases and the V segment lost 4 bases, leaving 8 bases of the junction unmatched. CDR3 length equals 16 residues. This CDR3 is CASSSDGSGSYNEQFF. In nucleotides, the CDR3 is TGTGCCAGCAGCTCCGACGGGAGCGGGAGCTACAATGAGCAGTTCTTC.

V is TRBV6-1 and J is TRBJ1-2; no firm D call. In germline, CDR1 is MNHNS, CDR2 SASEGT. The CDR3 is 13 residues long. V was shortened by 8 bases and J by 6 bases, with 16 bases between the two germline ends. CDR3 in amino acids: CASWVAFIDGYTF. The CDR3 bases are TGTGCCAGCTGGGTCGCGTTTATAGATGGCTACACCTTC.

The chain uses TRBV29-1 and TRBJ2-3, with 12 bases identical to TRBD2. J was trimmed by 3 bases and V by 7 bases; bases with no gene match: 5. This CDR3 has 14 residues. CDR1 and CDR2 from the germline V gene are SQVTM and ANQGSEA. CDR3 in amino acids: CSARLAGVTDTQYF. The CDR3 DNA is TGCAGCGCTAGACTAGCGGGGGTAACAGATACGCAGTATTTT.

This clonotype was seen only a few times. The chain is built from TRBV5-1 and TRBJ1-4; 7 nucleotides line up with TRBD1. This CDR3 comprises 15 residues. With V trimmed by 1 base and J by 8 bases, 8 bases remained unmatched. Germline CDR1 is SGHRS and CDR2 is YFSETQ. The CDR3 sequence: CASSLYTGDKEKLFF. In DNA form, the CDR3 reads TGCGCCAGCAGCTTGTACACAGGGGATAAAGAAAAACTGTTTTTT. Full variable domain (outside the CDR3, taken from reference TRBV5-1 and TRBJ1-4): KAGVTQTPRYLIKTRGQQVTLSCSPISGHRSVSWYQQTPGQGLQFLFEYFSETQRNKGNFPGRFSGRQFSNSRSEMNVSTLELGDSALYLCASSLYTGDKEKLFFGSGTQLSVL.

The genes are TRBV7-8 and TRBJ2-1, with 14 bases identical to TRBD2. CDR1 is SGHVS, CDR2 FQNEAQ, per germline. The CDR3 extends over 18 amino acids. With 5 bases clipped from V and 7 bases from J, the junction kept 13 bases outside the gene matches. CDR3 sequence (DNA): TGTGCCAGCAGCCCTCATCCTCCGGGACTAGCGGGAGCAAATGAGCAGTTCTTC. Translating gives CASSPHPPGLAGANEQFF.

The rearrangement uses TRBV30 and TRBJ1-5; D possibly corresponds to TRBD1 (6 bases). Germline lookup yields CDR1 GTSNPN and CDR2 SVGIG (reference sequence). The V gene lost 2 bases and the J gene lost 6 bases, with 11 bases spanning the gap. The CDR3 sequence is 13 residues long. The CDR3 region has the DNA TGTGCCTGGAGTTTCGTAGGGGGTCAGCCCCAGCATTTT. This translates into CAWSFVGGQPQHF.

This clonotype was detected a few times. The CDR3 loop reads CSARDPRLGGYTF. The CDR3 DNA reads TGCAGTGCTAGAGACCCTCGCTTGGGCGGCTACACCTTC. The chain joins TRBV20-1 to TRBJ1-2; D gene ambiguous. The germline gives CDR1 DFQATT, CDR2 SNEGSKA (reference sequence). Deletions cut 0 bases from V and 8 bases from J, with 13 bases between. This CDR3 region has 13 residues.

The rearrangement joins TRBV28 to TRBJ2-7; TRBD1 aligns across 7 bases. V lost 6 bases and J lost 1; bases outside the gene matches: 3. This CDR3 has 13 amino acids. In germline, CDR1 is MDHEN, CDR2 SYDVKM. CDR3 protein: CASSWGQSYEQYV. The CDR3 DNA reads TGTGCCAGCAGCTGGGGACAGTCCTACGAGCAGTACGTC.

This chain links TRBV4-1 with TRBJ2-1, with TRBD1 matching over 7 bases. After removal of 4 bases from V and 4 bases from J, the junction contained 10 bases not matched to a gene. The CDR3 has 16 amino acids. Germline CDR1 MGHRA, CDR2 YSYEKL. This chain's CDR3 is CASSLAGTAYYNEQFF. The CDR3 DNA reads TGCGCCAGCAGCCTTGCTGGGACAGCTTATTACAATGAGCAGTTCTTC.

The chain joins TRBV12-3 or TRBV12-4 to TRBJ2-5, with unresolved D. The CDR3 is 12 residues long. Trimming removed 5 bases at V and 12 bases at J, with 16 bases between. CDR3 bases: TGTGCCAGCAGTAACGGGCGAAGTAGCAAGTACTTC. Translation: CASSNGRSSKYF.

In this sample, this clonotype turned up a few times. This sequence joins TRBV7-2 and TRBJ2-7; a possible D gene is TRBD1 (5 bases). This CDR3 comprises 13 residues. Germline V gene data show CDR1 as SGHTA and CDR2 as FQGNSA. V was shortened by 5 bases and J by 3 bases, with 11 bases between the two germline ends. CDR3 loop: CASSKGLGYEQYF. CDR3 nucleotides: TGTGCCAGCAGCAAGGGGCTGGGCTACGAGCAGTACTTC. The complete variable domain, with remaining parts taken from reference TRBV7-2 and TRBJ2-7, reads GAGVSQSPSNKVTEKGKDVELRCDPISGHTALYWYRQSLGQGLEFLIYFQGNSAPDKSGLPSDRFSAERTGGSVSTLTIQRTQQEDSAVYLCASSKGLGYEQYFGPGTRLTVT.

This chain connects TRBV10-3 to TRBJ2-7; 12 nucleotides agree with TRBD1. J gave up 6 bases and V 6 bases, and 3 bases lay outside the gene matches. The CDR3 loop spans 13 amino acids. The germline V gene encodes CDR1 ENHRY and CDR2 SYGVKD. CDR3 sequence: CAIRGQGASEQYV. As DNA, the CDR3 is TGTGCCATCAGGGGACAGGGGGCGAGCGAGCAGTACGTC.

V and J are TRBV2 and TRBJ2-4; D remains ambiguous. CDR1 SNHLY and CDR2 FYNNEI come from the germline V gene. Between the trimmed V and J ends, which lost 3 bases and 15 bases, there was a span of 9 bases. The CDR3 extends over 10 amino acids. CDR3 sequence (DNA): TGTGCCAGCAGTGACCAGGTCCCGTACTTC. Translated, it gives CASSDQVPYF.

This clonotype showed up just a few times. The chain employs TRBV5-1 and TRBJ2-5; TRBD2 aligns across 8 bases. The CDR3 covers 18 residues. The J segment lost 0 bases and the V segment lost 0 bases, leaving 10 bases of the junction unmatched. The V gene's germline CDR1 is SGHRS and CDR2 YFSETQ. The CDR3 nucleotides are TGCGCCAGCAGCTTGGGAGTAGCGGGGCGCCGGTACCAAGAGACCCAGTACTTC. Translating it yields CASSLGVAGRRYQETQYF. The full variable domain, rest sourced from reference TRBV5-1 and TRBJ2-5, is KAGVTQTPRYLIKTRGQQVTLSCSPISGHRSVSWYQQTPGQGLQFLFEYFSETQRNKGNFPGRFSGRQFSNSRSEMNVSTLELGDSALYLCASSLGVAGRRYQETQYFGPGTRLLVL.

This clonotype showed up just a few times. The chain employs TRBV6-5 and TRBJ1-2; D not resolved. The CDR3 is made up of 14 amino acids. CDR1 is MNHEY, CDR2 SVGAGI, per germline. Between the trimmed V and J ends, which lost 0 bases and 4 bases, there was a span of 9 bases. The chain's CDR3 is CASSYSRGSYGYTF. CDR3 DNA sequence: TGTGCCAGCAGTTACTCTCGTGGAAGCTATGGCTACACCTTC.

This clonotype was seen more than once but under ten times. The chain joins TRBV20-1 to TRBJ2-7; weak D call: TRBD2 (5 bases). The V end lost 1 base, the J end lost 2 bases, and 12 bases lay between the germline ends. The CDR3 totals 14 residues. Germline V gene data show CDR1 as DFQATT and CDR2 as SNEGSKA (reference sequence). The CDR3 region is CSARGRGRAYEQYF. Written as DNA, the CDR3 is TGCAGTGCTAGAGGCCGGGGTCGGGCCTACGAGCAGTACTTC.

The chain combines TRBV6-5 with TRBJ2-7; TRBD1 matches 10 bases. V shed 2 bases, J shed 6 bases, and the junction held 7 bases outside the gene matches. Germline V gene lookup returns CDR1 MNHEY and CDR2 SVGAGI. This CDR3 is built from 15 residues. The CDR3 is CASSYGGQGTFEQYF. Written as DNA, the CDR3 is TGTGCCAGCAGTTACGGGGGACAGGGGACCTTCGAGCAGTACTTC.

This chain uses TRBV12-3 or TRBV12-4 with TRBJ1-5, with 9 bases fitting TRBD1. CDR3 length equals 18 residues. Trimming cost V 4 bases and J 6 bases; bases outside gene matches: 16. CDR3 sequence reads: CASSWEGGTGYEGQPQHF. The CDR3 DNA is TGTGCCAGCAGTTGGGAGGGCGGGACAGGGTACGAAGGTCAGCCCCAGCATTTT.

This clonotype was observed a handful of times. V gene TRBV29-1 combines with J gene TRBJ1-1; D possibly corresponds to TRBD1 (5 bases). Trimming removed 4 bases from V and 3 bases from J, with 9 bases in between. This CDR3 spans 12 amino acids. Germline V lookup: CDR1 SQVTM, CDR2 ANQGSEA. The CDR3 DNA reads TGCAGCGTTGCGGGGGGTTACACTGAAGCTTTCTTT. It specifies CSVAGGYTEAFF.